The rows below give T cell receptor beta chains drawn from one sample of a study of T cell repertoires in cytomegalovirus infection. TCRdb analysed the reads with MiXCR anew, one entry per CDR3 protein. The table shows 100,000 or so distinct CDR3 sequences, with about 25% occurring only once. Material: CD8+ T cells from PBMCs. The receptors here all came from a human donor in good health (CMV status not recorded). Some clones in this sample may be carry-over from other donors' samples. CDR3s include the opening cysteine and the closing phenylalanine or tryptophan. The D gene is left open where the match is weak. Only part of the rows carry a size: once, few, many, or a class if the clone is expanded.

j_call d_call v_call clone_size cdr3_nt cdr3_aa
TRBJ2-5 NA TRBV13 NA TGTGCCAGCAGCTTCCGGCGCGAAGGGACCCAGTACTTC CASSFRREGTQYF
TRBJ1-1 TRBD1 TRBV7-9 few TGTGCCAGCAGCCGAGGACAGGGGGCGGACACTGAAGCTTTCTTT CASSRGQGADTEAFF
TRBJ2-7 TRBD1 TRBV7-2 many TGTGCCAGCAGCCCCTCCACTGGGACAGGGGTCTTC CASSPSTGTGVF
TRBJ2-4 TRBD2 TRBV19 few TGTGCCAGTAGTATTGGACTAGGAGGAAACATTCAGTACTTC CASSIGLGGNIQYF
TRBJ2-7 NA TRBV15 NA TGTGCCACCAGCAGCGGCGGGCTAAACCACTACGAGCAGTACTTC CATSSGGLNHYEQYF
TRBJ2-1 TRBD1 TRBV6-6 NA TGTGCCAGCGAATCCGGGACAGCATCCTACAATGAGCAGTTCTTC CASESGTASYNEQFF
TRBJ2-5 TRBD2 TRBV7-9 many TGTGCCAGCAGCTCCAGGACTAGCGGGGGGGCCCGAGAGACCCAGTACTTC CASSSRTSGGARETQYF
TRBJ2-5 TRBD2 TRBV10-3 many TGTGCCATCGGCGGGGGAGACCAAGAGACCCAGTACTTC CAIGGGDQETQYF
TRBJ2-7 TRBD2 TRBV11-2 NA TGTGCCAGCAGCGGGACTAGCGCGTACGAGCAGTACTTC CASSGTSAYEQYF
TRBJ1-2 NA TRBV5-6 many TGTGCCAGCAGCTTGGCACAGAAAAATTATGGCTACACCTTC CASSLAQKNYGYTF
TRBJ2-6 NA TRBV6-2/TRBV6-3 NA TGTGCCAGCAGGGGTTCTACCCAATGGGCCAACGTCCTGACTTTC CASRGSTQWANVLTF
TRBJ2-5 NA TRBV27 NA TGTGCCAGCAGTTATTCAGGGGTGCAAGAGACCCAGTACTTC CASSYSGVQETQYF
TRBJ2-1 NA TRBV7-9 NA TGTGCCAGCAGCTTAGGACTAGTAGACAATGAGCAGTTCTTC CASSLGLVDNEQFF
TRBJ2-1 TRBD1 TRBV14 many TGTGCCAGCGGTCCCGGGACAGGGATTGAGCAGTTCTTC CASGPGTGIEQFF
TRBJ2-7 NA TRBV7-2 many TGTGCCAGCAGCTTATCAGGGCCGGGCGAGCAGTACTTC CASSLSGPGEQYF
TRBJ1-4 NA TRBV7-9 many TGTGCCAGCAGCCCGCCGGGGGCCAATAATGAAAAACTGTTTTTT CASSPPGANNEKLFF
TRBJ2-7 NA TRBV6-5 few TGTGCCAGCATGGACCAAGCTACCTACGAGCAGTACTTC CASMDQATYEQYF
TRBJ2-5 NA TRBV4-3 few TGCGCCAGCAGCCTCTACAGTGAAGAGACCCAGTACTTC CASSLYSEETQYF
TRBJ2-1 TRBD2 TRBV2 few TGTGCCAGCAGTGAGACTAGCGGGAACCCCTCCTACAATGAGCAGTTCTTC CASSETSGNPSYNEQFF
TRBJ2-1 NA TRBV12-3/TRBV12-4 many TGTGCCAGCTGGCGAGGGGCCAGCTCCTACAATGAGCAGTTCTTC CASWRGASSYNEQFF
TRBJ1-5 TRBD1 TRBV28 NA TGTGCCAGCAGTTTATTGGAATATACAGGGGTGATACAGCCCCAGCATTTT CASSLLEYTGVIQPQHF
TRBJ2-7 TRBD2 TRBV28 NA TGTGCCAGCAGTTTTGTTGGACTAGCGGGGGGATTATCCCCCTACGAGCAGTACTTC CASSFVGLAGGLSPYEQYF
TRBJ1-1 TRBD1 TRBV10-3 many TGTGCCATCAGTGGAGGGGGCGAAGCTTTCTTT CAISGGGEAFF
TRBJ2-7 NA TRBV6-2/TRBV6-3 few TGTGCCAGCAGTTACCGGTCGAGCCCCTACGAGCAGTACTTC CASSYRSSPYEQYF
TRBJ2-1 NA TRBV28 few TGTGCCAGCAGCCTGGTATCCTACAATGAGCAGTTCTTC CASSLVSYNEQFF
TRBJ2-7 NA TRBV4-1 many TGCGCCAGCAGCCAAGCGAAGGGGCCTTCCTACGAGCAGTACTTC CASSQAKGPSYEQYF
TRBJ1-6 NA TRBV2 NA TGTGCCAGCCGGCTGGGGGCCCAGCCCCTCCACTTT CASRLGAQPLHF
TRBJ1-5 NA TRBV7-8 many TGTGCCAGCAGCCCCACAGATAGCAATCAGCCCCAGCATTTT CASSPTDSNQPQHF
TRBJ2-3 TRBD2 TRBV7-9 NA TGTGCCACCGACCCTTCGGCGGGCCGCGGGGGGCCTTCAGATACGCAGTATTTT CATDPSAGRGGPSDTQYF
TRBJ2-7 NA TRBV5-4 few TGTGCCAGCAGCCCCGGGGAGGAAACCTACGAGCAGTACTTC CASSPGEETYEQYF
TRBJ1-2 NA TRBV5-5 NA TGTGCCAGCAGCCCCGGGCAGTATGGCTACACCTTC CASSPGQYGYTF
TRBJ2-2 NA TRBV27 NA TGTGCCAGCACCTCTGAGGGCCCATACACCGGGGAGCTGTTTTTT CASTSEGPYTGELFF
TRBJ2-3 NA TRBV7-8 many TGTGCCAGCTGTAGGCAGGATAGTTTAGATACGCAGTATTTT CASCRQDSLDTQYF
TRBJ1-2 TRBD1 TRBV4-3 many TGCGCCAGCAGCCAAGACAGGACAGGGGGCTTTGCGGATGGCTACACCTTC CASSQDRTGGFADGYTF
TRBJ2-7 TRBD2 TRBV3-1 NA TGTGCCAGCAGCCTTGGGACTAGCGGAGACTACGAGCAGTACTTC CASSLGTSGDYEQYF
TRBJ2-2 NA TRBV29-1 few TGCAGCGTTGAAAGCAATTCCGGGGTAAACACCGGGGAGCTGTTTTTT CSVESNSGVNTGELFF
TRBJ2-3 NA TRBV6-2/TRBV6-3 few TGTGCCAGCAGTTACAACAGGAGAAGCACAGATACGCAGTATTTT CASSYNRRSTDTQYF
TRBJ2-4 NA TRBV12-3/TRBV12-4 NA TGTGTCAGCAGTTTAGGGATAGGTCAAGGGGGAAGGGGCAAAAACATTCAGTACTTC CVSSLGIGQGGRGKNIQYF
TRBJ2-1 TRBD2 TRBV29-1 many TGCAGCGTTGACGACCTAGCGGGGGGGCAGTTCTTC CSVDDLAGGQFF
TRBJ2-5 NA TRBV20-1 NA TGCAGTGCCACGCTAGGGGTAGCGGTCCAAGAGACCCAGTACTTC CSATLGVAVQETQYF
TRBJ1-1 TRBD1 TRBV12-3/TRBV12-4 NA TGTGCCAGCAGTTTTACCCAGGGGGCGCGGGGGGCTGAAGCTTTCTTT CASSFTQGARGAEAFF
TRBJ2-2 TRBD2 TRBV6-2/TRBV6-3 many TGTGCCAGCAGTTACCTAGCGGCGGGGACCGGGGAGCTGTTTTTT CASSYLAAGTGELFF
TRBJ2-5 NA TRBV7-9 NA TGTGCCAGCAGCTTAAAAAAACCCCGGGGTCGGGAGACCCAGTACTTC CASSLKKPRGRETQYF
TRBJ1-5 NA TRBV9 few TGTGCCAGCAGCTCCCAGGGGAATAGCAATCAGCCCCAGCATTTT CASSSQGNSNQPQHF
TRBJ2-3 TRBD2 TRBV27 NA TGTGCCAGCAGTTTGATAGCGGGGGGAGACACAGATACGCAGTATTTT CASSLIAGGDTDTQYF
TRBJ2-7 NA TRBV5-5 NA TGTGCCAGCAGCTGGATAAACCTAGAAGAGCAGTACTTC CASSWINLEEQYF